This record covers a single T cell receptor (beta chain). Germline CDR1 reads ENHRY; CDR2 reads SYGVKD. The CDR3 has 16 amino acids. Trimming removed 4 bases from V and 2 bases from J, with 17 bases in between. The donor population consisted of healthy HIV-negative adults with no recent acute infections or vaccinations. CD4+ cells underwent separation, giving CD45RA+ naive and CD45RA-negative memory subsets. The sample originates from a study of shared clonotypes between healthy human individuals. As for the study in general: With ages of 18 to 49, the donors were a couple of women and three men.

The authors ran the assay at deep level. Assay: immunoSEQ multiplex PCR; the TCRdb copy retains only in-frame clones and omits some. The sample carries around 350,000 clones, over 70% recorded once. J is TRBJ1-2 and V is TRBV10-3; D possibly corresponds to TRBD1 (5 bases). This clonotype was sampled from a man aged 25 to 40 in good health. The sample was memory CD4+ T cells sorted from blood. Subset given: CD45RA-negative fraction. CDR3 residues: CAISGGTENSNYGYTF. In DNA form, the CDR3 reads TGTGCCATCAGTGGGGGGACCGAGAACTCAAACTATGGCTACACCTTC.